The 28 T cell receptor beta chains below all came from one sample that was sequenced in a study of beta chain features in type 1 diabetes. Study conclusions and caveats: Significant though moderate, a shortening of TCRB CDR3s appeared in all four CD4+ subsets of Type 1 diabetes patients.

These receptors' antigens are unknown. cDNA synthesis used the whole RNA isolate, giving expressed TCRB sequences. The data were produced by immunoSEQ multiplex PCR, yet TCRdb's version contains in-frame clones alone and is incomplete. The sample has approximately 170,000 clones, approximately 8% seen once. Material for sequencing was central memory CD4+ T cells from blood. These receptors were obtained from a woman aged 40 to 50 with type 1 diabetes.

This clone occurred a few times. This chain joins TRBV5-1 and TRBJ2-2, with D possibly TRBD2 on 6 matching bases. The CDR3 totals 16 residues. Trimming left V 4 bases short and J 0 bases short, with 13 bases between. Germline CDR1 reads SGHRS; CDR2 reads YFSETQ. Here the CDR3 reads CASSPLAGPNTGELFF. The DNA for the CDR3 is TGCGCCAGCAGCCCTCTGGCGGGGCCGAACACCGGGGAGCTGTTTTTT. The entire variable domain, with the rest obtained from reference TRBV5-1 and TRBJ2-2, is as follows: KAGVTQTPRYLIKTRGQQVTLSCSPISGHRSVSWYQQTPGQGLQFLFEYFSETQRNKGNFPGRFSGRQFSNSRSEMNVSTLELGDSALYLCASSPLAGPNTGELFFGEGSRLTVL.

V and J are TRBV30 and TRBJ1-4; TRBD1 aligns across 9 bases. The CDR3 is 14 residues long. V was pared by 0 bases and J by 7 bases, with 3 bases of the junction left unmatched. Germline V gives CDR1 GTSNPN, CDR2 SVGIG (reference sequence). The CDR3, as DNA: TGTGCCTGGAGTGTACTGGGACAGGGTGAAAAACTGTTTTTT. This translates into CAWSVLGQGEKLFF.

This clone appeared a few times. The J gene is TRBJ2-2, the V gene TRBV11-3; 7 bases match TRBD1. The CDR3 runs to 16 residues. Germline values: CDR1 SGHNT, CDR2 YENEEA. V lost 5 bases to trimming and J lost 1 base; unmatched junction nucleotides: 7. The DNA for the CDR3 is TGTGCCAGCAGCCCCCGAGGGACAGTGAACACCGGGGAGCTGTTTTTT. Translating gives CASSPRGTVNTGELFF.

The genes are TRBV7-9 and TRBJ2-1, with 9 nucleotides matching TRBD2. The germline V gene encodes CDR1 SEHNR and CDR2 FQNEAQ (reference sequence). The CDR3 covers 16 residues. V was clipped by 0 bases and J by 7 bases; unmatched bases: 7. DNA of the CDR3: TGTGCCAGCAGCTTAGCGCTGGGGACTAGCTTGAATGAGCAGTTCTTC. This codes for CASSLALGTSLNEQFF.

The chain links TRBV14 to TRBJ2-5, with TRBD2 as a possible D gene (6 bases). V lost 4 bases, J lost 1 base, and 7 bases lay in between. The germline CDR1 and CDR2 sequences are SGHDN and FVKESK. The CDR3 is 13 amino acids. This CDR3 reads CASSRTIQETQYF. Written as DNA, the CDR3 is TGTGCCAGCAGCCGGACTATCCAAGAGACCCAGTACTTC.

The CDR3 here is CASTRKLGGWQGGETQYF. CDR3 sequence (DNA): TGTGCCAGCACGCGCAAATTAGGGGGATGGCAGGGAGGGGAGACCCAGTACTTC. The gene calls are TRBV5-4 and TRBJ2-5, with a tentative D call TRBD2 (7 bases). The CDR3 runs to 18 residues. CDR1 SGHNT and CDR2 YYREEE come from the germline V gene (reference sequence). V lost 6 bases to trimming and J lost 5 bases, with 29 bases between them.

The chain uses TRBV7-9 and TRBJ1-1; 7 nucleotides agree with TRBD1. Looked up from germline, CDR1 is SEHNR and CDR2 is FQNEAQ (reference sequence). This CDR3 region has 14 residues. The ends lost 3 bases at V and 4 bases at J; junction bases unmatched: 5. The CDR3 DNA is TGTGCCAGCAGCTTGTCAGGGACAGCCACTGAAGCTTTCTTT. Protein sequence: CASSLSGTATEAFF.

This clone was counted between two and nine times. J is TRBJ2-1 and V is TRBV5-1; TRBD2 aligns across 8 bases. Per germline, CDR1 SGHRS and CDR2 YFSETQ. Trimming at V came to 7 bases and at J to 5 bases, leaving 11 bases not matched to a gene. The CDR3 covers 15 residues. The CDR3, as DNA: TGCGCCAGCGAGGACAGCGGGAGAGGGGACAATGAGCAGTTCTTC. Its translation is CASEDSGRGDNEQFF.

A few counts support this clone. The V call is TRBV5-4, the J call TRBJ1-5, with 8 bases fitting TRBD1. Germline CDR1 is SGHNT and CDR2 is YYREEE (reference sequence). CDR3 length: 16 amino acids. V was pared by 0 bases and J by 2 bases, with 4 bases of the junction left unmatched. Written as DNA, the CDR3 is TGTGCCAGCAGCTTGGACCCGGGACAGGGCAATCAGCCCCAGCATTTT. The encoded protein is CASSLDPGQGNQPQHF. The variable domain in full, completed from reference TRBV5-4 and TRBJ1-5, reads ETGVTQSPTHLIKTRGQQVTLRCSSQSGHNTVSWYQQALGQGPQFIFQYYREEENGRGNFPPRFSGLQFPNYSSELNVNALELDDSALYLCASSLDPGQGNQPQHFGDGTRLSIL.

This clone was seen many times. The J gene is TRBJ1-4, the V gene TRBV9; 7 bases match TRBD1. Per germline, CDR1 SGDLS and CDR2 YYNGEE. Losses at the gene ends were 1 base for V and 4 bases for J; bases not matched to a gene: 4. The CDR3 has 15 residues. Here the CDR3 reads CASSVLGQVNEKLFF. The CDR3 DNA is TGTGCCAGCAGCGTACTTGGACAGGTTAATGAAAAACTGTTTTTT.

This clone was seen only a few times. The chain links TRBV9 to TRBJ2-1, with TRBD2 identical over 8 bases. The CDR3 has 15 residues. Germline CDR1 SGDLS, CDR2 YYNGEE. V dropped 0 bases and J dropped 6; count of bases not matched to a gene: 5. The CDR3 here is CASSVEGTRGNEQFF. The CDR3 nucleotides read TGTGCCAGCAGCGTAGAAGGGACTAGGGGCAATGAGCAGTTCTTC.

Here the CDR3 reads CASSLEASGGYNEQFF. The DNA for the CDR3 is TGCGCCAGCAGCTTGGAGGCTAGCGGGGGTTACAATGAGCAGTTCTTC. The genes are TRBV5-1 and TRBJ2-1; 10 nucleotides line up with TRBD2. The CDR3 consists of 16 residues. The germline gives CDR1 SGHRS, CDR2 YFSETQ. Unmatched junction bases numbered 4, after V lost 0 bases and J lost 4 bases.

J is TRBJ1-2 and V is TRBV28; weak D call: TRBD1 (6 bases). The V gene's germline CDR1 is MDHEN and CDR2 SYDVKM. Trimming stripped 5 bases from V and 2 bases from J, with 9 bases between. The CDR3 is 13 amino acids. CDR3 nucleotides: TGTGCCAGCAGTCAAAGGGGGAACTATGGCTACACCTTC. Translating it yields CASSQRGNYGYTF.

The chain has TRBV27 and TRBJ2-5; tentative D call: TRBD2 (6 bases). V was trimmed by 3 bases and J by 4 bases, leaving 12 bases between them. The CDR3 contains 14 residues. Germline loops: CDR1 MNHEY, CDR2 SMNVEV (reference sequence). The CDR3 DNA sequence: TGTGCCAGCAGTTTCCGGCGGGATGGAGAGACCCAGTACTTC. This translates into CASSFRRDGETQYF.

For this clone: Other DNA sequences of this sample code for an identical CDR3. The genes are TRBV7-2 and TRBJ2-3; possibly TRBD1 for D (6 bases). This CDR3 spans 14 amino acids. Germline V gene data show CDR1 as SGHTA and CDR2 as FQGNSA. V was shortened by 6 bases and J by 2 bases, with 12 bases between the two germline ends. For the CDR3, the DNA is TGTGCCAGCAGTCCACAGGGTAACACAGATACGCAGTATTTT. Its translation: CASSPQGNTDTQYF.

Only a few counts were recorded for this clone. J is TRBJ1-2 and V is TRBV4-1; D possibly corresponds to TRBD1 (5 bases). Germline CDR1 MGHRA, CDR2 YSYEKL. The germline V and J ends were trimmed by 1 base and 4 bases, with 16 bases remaining between them. The CDR3 spans 16 residues. CDR3 in DNA: TGCGCCAGCAGCCAAGGAGGGACTGTCGAGCTCTATGGCTACACCTTC. Its translation is CASSQGGTVELYGYTF.

The J gene is TRBJ1-2, the V gene TRBV7-8; 9 nucleotides align to TRBD1. With 2 bases clipped from V and 6 bases from J, the junction kept 7 bases outside the gene matches. Germline V gene data show CDR1 as SGHVS and CDR2 as FQNEAQ. CDR3 size: 15 residues. The CDR3 loop reads CASSLLGTGSHGYTF. The CDR3 DNA reads as TGTGCCAGCAGCTTACTGGGGACAGGGAGCCATGGCTACACCTTC.

This chain uses TRBV29-1 with TRBJ2-5; TRBD1 might be the D (5 bases). The J call may be faulty, since TRBJ2-7 better matches the DNA end. The CDR3 is 12 residues long. Germline V gene lookup returns CDR1 SQVTM and CDR2 ANQGSEA. DNA of the CDR3: TGCAGCGCCCAGGGCCTCTCCTACGAGCAGTACTTC. It encodes CSAQGLSYEQYF.

This clone was picked up a small number of times. The chain has TRBV7-2 and TRBJ2-5, with D uncertain. CDR1 is SGHTA, CDR2 FQGNSA, per germline. The CDR3 length is 17 residues. Deletions cut 4 bases from V and 4 bases from J, with 22 bases between. This chain's CDR3 is CASSSGFVRLTGETQYF. CDR3 coding DNA: TGTGCCAGCAGCTCCGGATTTGTCCGGCTCACGGGAGAGACCCAGTACTTC.

This clone was detected a few times. This chain connects TRBV4-2 to TRBJ2-3, with D unclear. Germline lookup yields CDR1 LGHNA and CDR2 YNFKEQ. This CDR3 has 15 amino acids. V lost 4 bases and J lost 0, with 11 bases in between. The CDR3 DNA reads as TGTGCCAGCAGCCCCCGCAGGTCTAGCACAGATACGCAGTATTTT. It yields the protein CASSPRRSSTDTQYF.

The chain couples TRBV7-2 to TRBJ2-2; 8 bases map to TRBD1. This CDR3 spans 16 amino acids. With 2 bases clipped from V and 1 base from J, the junction kept 3 bases outside the gene matches. Germline loops: CDR1 SGHTA, CDR2 FQGNSA. The CDR3 DNA follows: TGTGCCAGCAGCTTATCCGGGACAGGGAACACCGGGGAGCTGTTTTTT. It is translated as CASSLSGTGNTGELFF.

This clone was seen many times. J is TRBJ1-2 and V is TRBV19, with 9 bases matching TRBD1. The V gene end was trimmed by 0 bases and the J gene end by 6 bases; junction bases not matched to a gene: 8. CDR1 and CDR2 from the germline V gene are LNHDA and SQIVND (reference sequence). The CDR3 spans 16 residues. The CDR3 loop is CASSIDAAQGAHGYTF. CDR3 sequence (DNA): TGTGCCAGTAGTATAGATGCCGCACAGGGGGCGCATGGCTACACCTTC.

This clone was seen a handful of times. This rearrangement joins TRBV2 to TRBJ2-1, with D hard to call. Per germline, CDR1 SNHLY and CDR2 FYNNEI. The CDR3 length is 13 residues. Trimming cost V 6 bases and J 2 bases, with 8 bases left between them. The CDR3: CASSLLAYNEQFF. The CDR3 coding sequence is TGTGCCAGCAGCCTCCTTGCCTACAATGAGCAGTTCTTC.

This clone occurred a few times. The J gene is TRBJ2-5, the V gene TRBV11-2; TRBD1 might be the D (6 bases). CDR1 and CDR2 (germline): SGHAT, FQNNGV. Trimming pared 5 bases from V and 4 bases from J, leaving 17 bases between. This CDR3 is 15 amino acids long. The CDR3 bases are TGTGCCAGCAGCCCAGGGGACGATGCTAGAGAGACCCAGTACTTC. Translating gives CASSPGDDARETQYF.

This clone was found a few times. The chain recombines TRBV4-1 with TRBJ2-2, with TRBD2 matching 8 bases. This CDR3 comprises 16 residues. Per the germline V gene, CDR1 is MGHRA and CDR2 is YSYEKL. With V trimmed by 4 bases and J by 0 bases, 4 bases remained unmatched. The CDR3 loop is CASSLTSGANTGELFF. CDR3 nucleotides: TGCGCCAGCAGCCTTACTAGCGGCGCGAACACCGGGGAGCTGTTTTTT.

This clone was counted between two and nine times. The J gene is TRBJ1-1, the V gene TRBV18; 9 bases line up with TRBD1. From germline, CDR1 is KGHSH and CDR2 LQKENI. The CDR3 loop spans 15 amino acids. V shed 1 base and J 6 bases; nucleotides not matched to a gene: 6. CDR3 protein: CASSPRGQGTPEAFF. The CDR3 nucleotides read TGTGCCAGCTCACCACGCGGACAGGGGACCCCTGAAGCTTTCTTT. Full variable domain (missing parts from reference TRBV18 and TRBJ1-1): NAGVMQNPRHLVRRRGQEARLRCSPMKGHSHVYWYRQLPEEGLKFMVYLQKENIIDESGMPKERFSAEFPKEGPSILRIQQVVRGDSAAYFCASSPRGQGTPEAFFGQGTRLTVV.

The chain carries TRBV9 and TRBJ1-2; TRBD1 is a possible D gene (6 bases). The germline V and J ends were trimmed by 0 bases and 7 bases, with 16 bases remaining between them. The CDR3 spans 15 residues. Germline loops: CDR1 SGDLS, CDR2 YYNGEE. The CDR3 DNA is TGTGCCAGCAGCGTAGTCGTGGACGCCAGGGGTGGCTACACCTTC. It specifies CASSVVVDARGGYTF.

The chain combines TRBV9 with TRBJ2-1, with TRBD1 as a possible D gene (5 bases). CDR1 SGDLS and CDR2 YYNGEE come from the germline V gene. The CDR3 runs 15 residues. The V end was cut by 0 bases, the J end by 3 bases, with 10 bases between. The CDR3: CASSVVQASYNEQFF. Here the CDR3 DNA reads TGTGCCAGCAGCGTAGTACAGGCGAGCTACAATGAGCAGTTCTTC.